This record looks at one T cell receptor beta chain sequence and its context. No antigen is known for it. No base qualities exist here, and no much larger clone lies one base off it. The entire isolated RNA was reverse transcribed using the High Capacity cDNA Reverse Transcription Kit, and thus expressed TCRB transcripts were sequenced. Deep immunoSEQ sequencing was applied to naive, central memory and regulatory T cell samples, giving an average of about 3.57 million total reads per sample. After sorted cells were lysed in RLT buffer, RNA was extracted with DNase-treated RNeasy Micro or Mini kits, with the choice depending on cell number. To prevent cross-contamination, every cell subset was processed on its own, while patient and healthy donor samples were processed together. The immunoSEQ multiplex PCR was used to amplify TCRB sequences from cDNA, generating 87-bp fragments that spanned the CDR3 region. The amplicons were sequenced using the Illumina HiSeq platform. The original methods were these. Synthetic template baselines were used to correct PCR bias computationally, reads within Hamming distance 2 were collapsed together, and singletons that could not be merged were discarded. Reads were aligned against IMGT so that V, D and J genes, CDR3 length and insertions or deletions at six rearrangement sites could be assigned. Within each subset, clonotype counts were normalized to the number of sorted cells before true diversity and Gini coefficients were calculated with the tcR R package. Repertoire sharing was quantified using the overlap coefficient calculated on TCRB nucleotide sequences. Out-of-frame TCRB sequences from naive cells were analyzed as a proxy for the pre-selection repertoire. The table comes from immuneACCESS by way of TCRdb, which keeps in-frame sequences with V and J called. Part of the clones is missing from these tables; in studies checked, under half for an unresolved V gene and the rest for unknown reasons. V, J and clone size were drawn from that table, and D and trimming were deduced from the DNA. The sample table lists roughly 500,000 clones, around 28% of them with a count of one. More than 0.055% of the sample rests with the top ten.

The data belong to a study of beta chain features in type 1 diabetes (dated by TCRdb to 2017 to 2018). Describing the broader study: Mean age, gender distribution, total cell number and subset yield did not differ between patients and healthy donors. The study compared TCRB repertoires of sorted circulating CD4+ T cell subsets between recently diagnosed type 1 diabetes patients and matched healthy donors. Whereas all 28 donors provided naive and central memory subsets, regulatory and stem cell-like memory subsets were isolated from just 8 patients and about 8 healthy donors. A total of about 110,000,000 sorted cells were examined across all samples, and a strong correlation was observed between cell number per subset and RNA yield.

Broad study findings and their caveats: Because cDNA was sequenced instead of genomic DNA, highly expressing activated cells could be over-represented, though the groups showed no difference in activation or CD3 levels. Shorter templates might have been favored by PCR, but patient and control samples were amplified and corrected together, so both groups would have been affected equally by any skew. Because small numbers of individuals were included in the HLA sub-analyses, any influence of HLA type on TCRB rearrangement was left unresolved. Type 1 diabetes patients showed a moderate but significant shortening of TCRB CDR3 length in all four CD4+ subsets. Patients with type 1 diabetes made fewer insertions and deleted more nucleotides at VDJ recombination sites, implying thymic rearrangement abnormalities. Naive, central memory and regulatory TCRB repertoires appeared more similar among patients than among healthy donors.

Each donor gave one peripheral blood draw, around 100 mL on average, collected into heparinised tubes. Naive, central memory, regulatory and stem cell-like memory CD4+ T cells were sorted on a BD FACSAria II using a panel including CD45RO, CCR7, CD25, CD127, CD95 and CD27. All sorted populations exceeded 95% purity. PBMCs were separated immediately by Lymphoprep density gradient centrifugation and were stained directly, without being cultured. Samples were stained and sorted in pairs, with one healthy donor and one patient per experiment, so that batch effects were minimized. The germline V gene (reference sequence) gives CDR1 as SGHNT and CDR2 as YYREEE. The CDR3 numbers 15 residues from cysteine through phenylalanine. CDR3 DNA is the only sequence kept; it has 45 bases, read in frame from the first base. Trimmed from V: 4 bases; trimmed from J: 4 bases; junction bases lacking a gene match: 8.

The chain employs TRBV5-4 and TRBJ2-3; 8 middle bases align to TRBD2. The clonotype was recovered from a man in his late teens or twenties in good health. Sequences were obtained from naive CD4+ T cells from blood. The cell subset or site label, as the study defines it: true naive CD4+ T cells. For the CDR3, the sequence is CASSPGTRVADTQYF. The DNA reads as follows: TGTGCCAGCAGCCCCGGGACTAGGGTCGCAGATACGCAGTATTTT.